One and the same sample provided the 5 T cell receptor beta chains below, sequenced in a study of T cell repertoires in cytomegalovirus infection. MiXCR was run by TCRdb on the reads, yielding one entry per CDR3 protein. The repertoire holds about 310,000 distinct CDR3 sequences, with 20% to 25% as singletons. For these TCRs, the target antigens are not known. Sequencing used cultured PBMCs, obtained from culture after CMV antigen stimulation. The source of these receptors is a human donor in good health (CMV status not recorded). Some clones in this sample may be carry-over from other donors' samples.

This rearrangement joins TRBV20-1 to TRBJ2-1; 14 bases are shared with TRBD2. Germline V gives CDR1 DFQATT, CDR2 SNEGSKA (reference sequence). V gave up 2 bases and J gave up 2 bases; unmatched junction bases: 14. The CDR3 loop spans 20 amino acids. The CDR3 loop reads CSARPSPLGTSGRPYNEQFF. The CDR3 DNA is TGCAGTGCTAGACCGTCCCCCCTGGGGACTAGCGGGAGACCCTACAATGAGCAGTTCTTC.

This clonotype occurred many times. This chain uses TRBV12-5 with TRBJ1-2; perhaps TRBD1 as D (6 bases). This CDR3 is built from 14 residues. Germline CDR1 and CDR2: LGHNT and FRNRAP. V was cut by 3 bases and J by 6 bases, with 14 bases left in between. DNA for the CDR3: TGTGCTAGTGGTTTAATCCCGGACAGCGATGGCTACACCTTC. Translation: CASGLIPDSDGYTF.

This clonotype was counted between two and nine times. This sequence joins TRBV5-1 and TRBJ1-1; D perhaps matches TRBD1 (5 bases). Between the trimmed V and J ends, which lost 5 bases and 1 base, there was a span of 12 bases. The V gene's germline CDR1 is SGHRS and CDR2 YFSETQ. This CDR3 region has 14 residues. CDR3 nucleotides: TGCGCCAGCAGACAGGTATCCAAGAACACTGAAGCTTTCTTT. It codes for CASRQVSKNTEAFF.

This clonotype was counted a few times. The gene calls are TRBV7-6 and TRBJ2-6; D is ambiguous. CDR1 is SGHVS and CDR2 is FNYEAQ in the germline V gene. V was trimmed by 7 bases and J by 4 bases, leaving 8 bases between them. The CDR3 consists of 13 residues. The CDR3 region is CASTEDGANVLTF. Written as DNA, the CDR3 is TGTGCCAGCACCGAAGACGGGGCCAACGTCCTGACTTTC.

About this clonotype itself: A much more abundant neighbour one base away suggests this may be a read error. The chain is built from TRBV25-1 and TRBJ2-7, with a tentative D call TRBD1 (5 bases). CDR3 length: 11 amino acids. Trimming cost V 6 bases and J 2 bases, with 5 bases left between them. The germline V gene has CDR1 MGHDK and CDR2 SYGVNS. CDR3 nucleotide sequence: TGTGCCAGCAGGACAGCCTACGAGCAGTACTTC. This codes for CASRTAYEQYF.